This is a list of T cell receptor beta chains from one sample in a study of blood T cell repertoires in COVID-19. Only in-frame clones appear in the TCRdb table, and some are missing; sequencing was by immunoSEQ multiplex PCR. The sample carries 200,000 to 250,000 clones, around 86% recorded once. Sequencing was carried out using PBMCs or T cells enriched from blood (not recorded which). These receptors originate from a woman between 45 and 65 years old with acute COVID-19. CDR3s include the opening cysteine and the closing phenylalanine or tryptophan. The size field is filled for only some rows; it gives once, few, many or a size class.

size	V	CDR3
NA	TRBV28	CASRQGPHSTDTQYF
NA	TRBV28	CASSLHRGNSPLHF
once	TRBV19	CASSIVGTGGTEAFF
once	TRBV7-2	CASSRDRGDYNSPLHF
NA	TRBV6-1	CASSEYRGTEAFF
NA	TRBV30	CAWSSTGVQPQHF
NA	TRBV3-1/TRBV3-2	CASRGTHTQKTQYF
once	TRBV18	CASSKTRDRGLMPTEAFF
NA	TRBV18	CASSGGLANTEAFF
NA	TRBV29-1	CSAPGLAGATDTQYF
NA	TRBV7-2	CASSLERDNEQFF
NA	TRBV13	CASIQGGSGMPTGELFF
NA	TRBV5-1	CASSLAGRSGGDTQYF
NA	TRBV2	CASTESPSGGPSDTQYF
NA	TRBV15	CATSRGAAGNTIYF
NA	TRBV28	CASSPTGTGVQPQHF
NA	TRBV29-1	CSVEEGLAGGPNF
NA	TRBV14	CASSPRTSGGYTQYF
NA	TRBV19	CASRVTGARAFF
once	TRBV6-1	CASSERGRQPQHF
NA	TRBV7-9	CASSLGGGGSIYGYTF
NA	TRBV5-1	CASRGTVNQPQHF
NA	TRBV28	CASSLPGQLLYGYTF
NA	TRBV18	CASSPRQDNQPQHF
NA	TRBV5-4	CASSLGGTSSLEQYF
NA	TRBV29-1	CSIRGLSEAFF
few	TRBV4-2	CASSLLWQGDRPDTQYF
NA	TRBV10-3	CAISESRWGAGKGNEQFF